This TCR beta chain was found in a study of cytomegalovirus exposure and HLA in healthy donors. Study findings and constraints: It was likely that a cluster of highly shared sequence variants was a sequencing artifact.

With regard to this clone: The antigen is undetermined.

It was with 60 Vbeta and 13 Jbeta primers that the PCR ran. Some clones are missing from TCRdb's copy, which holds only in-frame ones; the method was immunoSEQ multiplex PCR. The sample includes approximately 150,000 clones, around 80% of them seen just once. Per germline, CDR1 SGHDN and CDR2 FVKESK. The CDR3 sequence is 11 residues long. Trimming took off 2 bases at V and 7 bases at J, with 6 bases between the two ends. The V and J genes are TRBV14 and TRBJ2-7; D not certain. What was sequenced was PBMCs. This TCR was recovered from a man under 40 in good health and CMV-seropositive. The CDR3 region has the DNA TGTGCCAGCAGCCAATCGGTGGAGCAGTACTTC. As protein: CASSQSVEQYF. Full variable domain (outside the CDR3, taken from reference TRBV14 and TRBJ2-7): EAGVTQFPSHSVIEKGQTVTLRCDPISGHDNLYWYRRVMGKEIKFLLHFVKESKQDESGMPNNRFLAERTGGTYSTLKVQPAELEDSGVYFCASSQSVEQYFGPGTRLTVT.